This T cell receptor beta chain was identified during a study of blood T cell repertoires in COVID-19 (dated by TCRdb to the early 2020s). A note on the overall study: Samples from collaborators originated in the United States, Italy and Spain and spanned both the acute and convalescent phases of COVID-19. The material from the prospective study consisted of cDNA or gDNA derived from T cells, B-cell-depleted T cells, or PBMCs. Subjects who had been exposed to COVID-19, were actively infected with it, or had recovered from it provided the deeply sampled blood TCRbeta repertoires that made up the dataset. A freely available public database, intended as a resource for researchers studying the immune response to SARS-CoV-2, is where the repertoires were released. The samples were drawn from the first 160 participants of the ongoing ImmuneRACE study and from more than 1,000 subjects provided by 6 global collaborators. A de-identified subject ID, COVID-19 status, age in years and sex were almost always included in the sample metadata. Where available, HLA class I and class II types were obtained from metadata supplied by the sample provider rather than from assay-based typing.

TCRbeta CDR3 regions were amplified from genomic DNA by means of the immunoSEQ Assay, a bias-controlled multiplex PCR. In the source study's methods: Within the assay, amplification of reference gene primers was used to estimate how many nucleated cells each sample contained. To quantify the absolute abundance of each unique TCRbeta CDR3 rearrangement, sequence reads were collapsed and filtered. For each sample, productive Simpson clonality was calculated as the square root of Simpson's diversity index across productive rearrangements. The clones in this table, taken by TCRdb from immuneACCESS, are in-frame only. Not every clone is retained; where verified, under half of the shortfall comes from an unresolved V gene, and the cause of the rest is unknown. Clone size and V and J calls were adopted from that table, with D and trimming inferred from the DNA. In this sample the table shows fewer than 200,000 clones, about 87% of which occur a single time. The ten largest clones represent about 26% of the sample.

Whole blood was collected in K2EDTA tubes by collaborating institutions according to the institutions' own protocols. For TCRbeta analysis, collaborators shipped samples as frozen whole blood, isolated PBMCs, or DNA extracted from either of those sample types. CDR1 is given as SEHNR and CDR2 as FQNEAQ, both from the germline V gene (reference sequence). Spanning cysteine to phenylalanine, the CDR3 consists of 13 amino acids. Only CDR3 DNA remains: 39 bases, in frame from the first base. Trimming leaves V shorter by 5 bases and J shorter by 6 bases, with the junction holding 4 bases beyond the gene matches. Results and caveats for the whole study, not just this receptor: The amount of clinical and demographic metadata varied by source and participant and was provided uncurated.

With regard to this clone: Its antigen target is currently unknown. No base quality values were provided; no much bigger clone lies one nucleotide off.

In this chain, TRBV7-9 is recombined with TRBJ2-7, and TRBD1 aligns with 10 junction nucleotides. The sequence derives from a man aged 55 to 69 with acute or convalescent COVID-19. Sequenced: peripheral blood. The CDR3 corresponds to CASSPGTGAEQYF. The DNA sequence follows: TGTGCCAGCAGCCCCGGGACAGGGGCCGAGCAGTACTTC.